This T cell receptor beta chain was profiled in a study of cytotoxic CD8 clonotypes in ibrutinib-treated CLL. The CDR3 runs 15 residues. CDR1 is MNHEY and CDR2 is SMNVEV in the germline V gene (reference sequence). Trimming left V 6 bases short and J 2 bases short, with 17 bases between. Profiling relied on immunoSEQ multiplex PCR, and the TCRdb table lists in-frame clones only, not all of them. The repertoire holds tens of thousands of clones, roughly 80% seen once, with roughly 20% in the top ten. The J gene is TRBJ2-7, the V gene TRBV27; TRBD2 might be the D (6 bases). The source is a human donor with chronic lymphocytic leukemia. The source was PBMCs, collected after 24 months of ibrutinib treatment. The CDR3 loop reads CASSPAAGPPYEQYF. The CDR3 nucleotides are TGTGCCAGCAGCCCAGCGGCGGGACCACCCTACGAGCAGTACTTC.